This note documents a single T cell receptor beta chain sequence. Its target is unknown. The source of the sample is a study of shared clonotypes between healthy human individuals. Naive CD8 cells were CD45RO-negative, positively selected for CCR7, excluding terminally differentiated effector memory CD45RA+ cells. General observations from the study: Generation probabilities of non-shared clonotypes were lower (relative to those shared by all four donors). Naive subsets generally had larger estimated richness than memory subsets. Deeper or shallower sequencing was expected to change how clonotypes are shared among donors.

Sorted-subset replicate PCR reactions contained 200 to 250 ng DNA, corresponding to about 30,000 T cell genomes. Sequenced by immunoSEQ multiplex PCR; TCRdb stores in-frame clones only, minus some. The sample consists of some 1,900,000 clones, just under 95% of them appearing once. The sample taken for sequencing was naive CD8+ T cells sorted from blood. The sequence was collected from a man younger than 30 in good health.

DNA for the CDR3: TGTGCCAGCAGTGAAGATCGTTGGGTCACGGGGGGCTCCTACGAGCAGTACTTC. Translation: CASSEDRWVTGGSYEQYF. The chain links TRBV6-1 to TRBJ2-7; 7 bases are shared with TRBD2. This CDR3 is 18 amino acids long. J gave up 0 bases and V 1 base, and 12 bases lay outside the gene matches. Germline CDR1 is MNHNS and CDR2 is SASEGT.